This T cell receptor beta chain came from a study of T cell responses to AZD1222 COVID-19 vaccine (dated by TCRdb to about 2021). In the study overall: AZD1222 recipients whose second dose came at about 4 weeks and those whose second dose came at about 12 weeks were combined into one group, since spike-specific TCR depth and breadth did not differ between the two schedules. Enrollment into the trials was organized by age into subgroups of 18-55, 56-69 and 70-plus years, and those subgroups contained around 150, 28 and 57 TCR-sequenced participants, respectively. TCR sequencing was performed for roughly 250 trial participants, of whom 200 to 210 were given two doses of AZD1222 and roughly 25 were given two doses of MenACWY control vaccine.

The sample's time point label is to be understood as: baseline before first vaccination. Samples from vaccinated people were obtained from the UK trials COV001 and COV002, which included a single-blind randomized controlled phase 2/3 trial of AZD1222 (ChAdOx1 nCoV-19) in healthy adults. For TCRbeta chain sequencing, PBMC samples were collected from trial participants at day 0 and at day 28 after the second dose. Germline trimming amounts to 2 bases on V and 6 bases on J, with 2 as the count of junction bases outside the gene matches. The CDR3 starts with the cysteine, ends with the phenylalanine, and has 14 residues. Just CDR3 DNA is preserved here, 42 bases in frame from base 1. In the germline V gene, CDR1 corresponds to SGHTA and CDR2 to FQGTGA. About this clone: Its antigen is currently not known. No base quality information exists; no much larger clone differs at one position.

The CDR3 regions of human TCRbeta chains were analyzed by immunosequencing. Per the authors' processing: Repertoire TCRs were matched against a reference library of SARS-CoV-2-specific TCRs generated with the MIRA antigen-specificity platform. Breadth was defined as the fraction of unique TCRs that were SARS-CoV-2-associated, and depth was defined as the fraction of total T cells that were SARS-CoV-2-associated. Each spike-specific TCR was assigned to its reactive spike region and to a CD4 or CD8 class using the MIRA data. Log10-transformed breadth and depth values were compared by one-way ANOVA with Sidak's multiple comparisons tests. In TCRdb, the immuneACCESS table is reduced to in-frame sequences with V and J assigned. These tables do not hold every clone; where another copy was compared, an unresolved V gene accounts for under half, and the others remain unexplained. The V and J calls and clone size were taken over from that table, and D and trimming were inferred from the DNA. The table for this sample lists more than 70,000 clones; 70% to 90% of them were counted only once. The leading ten clones occupy about 12% of the sample.

Paper-wide results and their limitations: The 56-69-year group was small, and its depth increase did not reach significance, likely because of low power. CD4 TCRs associated with the vaccine covered the entire spike protein, and the dominant responses were in regions 160-218 and 743-854. Nearly half of unique spike-specific TCRs reportedly recognized epitopes outside regions mutated in the B.1.351 and B.1.1.7 variants. Most participants were white British and females outnumbered males, and the authors suggested that clonal diversity may have been underestimated. Because no day 14 peak-response samples were available, the repertoires could be characterized only after the peak T cell response. Spike-specific TCR breadth and depth rose significantly after two AZD1222 doses compared with day 0 and with MenACWY recipients. Conclusions about previously exposed vaccinees were limited because only six AZD1222 recipients were SARS-CoV-2 seropositive at baseline.

This receptor was obtained from an adult in good health. The specimen was peripheral blood, collected on day 0 of AZD1222 vaccination. The rearrangement combines TRBV7-3 with TRBJ2-2, with 8 central nucleotides matching TRBD2. The CDR3 corresponds to CASSLSGLAGELFF. The DNA sequence is given as TGTGCCAGCAGCTTATCGGGACTAGCCGGGGAGCTGTTTTTT.